Below are 10 T cell receptor beta chains sequenced from a single sample in a study of T-cell memory formation after mild COVID-19. In TCRdb, the 5' RACE reads were re-called with MiXCR into one record per CDR3 protein. The sample lists 350,000 to 500,000 distinct CDR3 sequences, about a quarter occurring once. Sequencing input: PBMCs or a T cell subset sorted from them (not recorded which). Source of these receptors: an adult woman who had mild COVID-19 (a few samples of this study predate the infection). Cell type and time point are not known.

This clonotype was seen more than once but under ten times. The V and J genes are TRBV15 and TRBJ1-4, with TRBD1 matching 7 bases. Germline V gives CDR1 LNHNV, CDR2 YYDKDF (reference sequence). V shed 6 bases, J shed 7 bases, and the junction held 11 bases outside the gene matches. CDR3 length: 15 residues. The CDR3 DNA reads TGTGCCACCAGTCCCGCGACAGGGCCCGGTGAAAAACTGTTTTTT. Its translation is CATSPATGPGEKLFF.

This clonotype was observed a few times. V is TRBV5-4 and J is TRBJ2-3; 13 nucleotides line up with TRBD2. Unmatched junction bases numbered 8, after V lost 4 bases and J lost 3 bases. This CDR3 spans 17 amino acids. Germline V gene data show CDR1 as SGHNT and CDR2 as YYREEE (reference sequence). CDR3 amino acids: CASSLGLAGATTDTQYF. DNA for the CDR3: TGTGCCAGCAGCCTCGGACTAGCGGGAGCCACGACAGATACGCAGTATTTT. The full variable domain, its missing parts supplied by reference TRBV5-4 and TRBJ2-3, is ETGVTQSPTHLIKTRGQQVTLRCSSQSGHNTVSWYQQALGQGPQFIFQYYREEENGRGNFPPRFSGLQFPNYSSELNVNALELDDSALYLCASSLGLAGATTDTQYFGPGTRLTVL.

V is TRBV14 and J is TRBJ2-3; D might be TRBD2 (5 bases). Germline V lookup: CDR1 SGHDN, CDR2 FVKESK. The CDR3 is 16 residues long. V was shortened by 5 bases and J by 0 bases, with 15 bases between the two germline ends. CDR3: CASSSARRGSTDTQYF. For the CDR3, the DNA is TGTGCCAGCAGCTCCGCCCGGCGCGGGAGCACAGATACGCAGTATTTT.

The V and J genes are TRBV5-1 and TRBJ2-5, with D possibly called TRBD1 or TRBD2 (6 bases each). Trimming cost V 6 bases and J 7 bases, with 22 bases left between them. Germline lookup yields CDR1 SGHRS and CDR2 YFSETQ. This CDR3 has 15 amino acids. The CDR3 DNA reads TGCGCCAGCAACCCCGGGGGCGACAGATCGATGACCCAGTACTTC. Protein product: CASNPGGDRSMTQYF.

This clonotype has more than one count but fewer than ten. The rearrangement links TRBV6-5 to TRBJ1-5; a possible D gene is TRBD1 (5 bases). The ends were cut back, 7 bases at V and 1 base at J, with 14 bases in the middle. This CDR3 region has 15 residues. The germline gives CDR1 MNHEY, CDR2 SVGAGI. The CDR3 loop reads CASTPEAGSNQPQHF. CDR3 nucleotide sequence: TGTGCCAGCACCCCCGAGGCAGGGAGCAATCAGCCCCAGCATTTT.

This clonotype was seen a few times. This chain connects TRBV7-3 to TRBJ2-3, with TRBD1 identical over 7 bases. V trimming: 5 bases; J trimming: 3 bases; junction bases outside the gene matches: 14. Germline V CDR1 and CDR2: SGHTA, FQGTGA. The CDR3 runs 17 residues. The chain's CDR3 is CASSPRDRGRGTDTQYF. CDR3 DNA sequence: TGTGCCAGCAGCCCCCGTGATCGGGGCAGGGGGACAGATACGCAGTATTTT. Combining the CDR3 with reference TRBV7-3 and TRBJ2-3 gives the whole variable domain GAGVSQTPSNKVTEKGKYVELRCDPISGHTALYWYRQSLGQGPEFLIYFQGTGAADDSGLPNDRFFAVRPEGSVSTLKIQRTERGDSAVYLCASSPRDRGRGTDTQYFGPGTRLTVL.

This clonotype was detected many times. The chain links TRBV7-8 to TRBJ2-1, with D perhaps TRBD2 (5 bases). V lost 1 base and J 10 bases, leaving 11 bases between the germline ends. The germline gives CDR1 SGHVS, CDR2 FQNEAQ. The CDR3 runs 13 residues. The CDR3 reads CASSLGPGLEQFF. The CDR3 bases are TGTGCCAGCAGCTTAGGTCCGGGATTGGAGCAGTTCTTC.

In its sample, this clonotype was seen a few times. V is TRBV6-2 or TRBV6-3 and J is TRBJ2-6; no reliable D call. With 7 bases removed from V and 5 bases from J, the gap between germline ends came to 12 bases. Germline-derived CDR1 and CDR2 are MNHEY and SVGEGT. The length of the CDR3 is 14 residues. The DNA of the CDR3 is TGTGCCAGCACCCGAGGAATTTGGGCCAACGTCCTGACTTTC. This sequence encodes CASTRGIWANVLTF.

This clonotype was counted between two and nine times. The chain recombines TRBV9 with TRBJ1-2; 7 nucleotides line up with TRBD1. The V and J ends lost 0 bases and 3 bases, in that order; junction bases with no gene match: 2. The germline V gene has CDR1 SGDLS and CDR2 YYNGEE. This CDR3 has 14 amino acids. CDR3 amino acids: CASSVGRGDYGYTF. CDR3 in DNA: TGTGCCAGCAGCGTAGGCAGGGGGGACTATGGCTACACCTTC.

This clonotype was detected a few times. The V gene is TRBV24-1, the J gene TRBJ2-3; weak D call: TRBD1 (6 bases). V lost 5 bases, J lost 1 base, and 18 bases lay in between. The length of the CDR3 is 17 residues. The V gene's germline CDR1 is KGHDR and CDR2 SFDVKD. The CDR3 DNA reads TGTGCCACCAGTGCACTCCAACAGGGATGGGGCACAGATACGCAGTATTTT. Its protein is CATSALQQGWGTDTQYF.